This T cell receptor (beta chain) appears in the sequencing data of a study of blood T cell repertoires in COVID-19. Study in general: The United States, Italy and Spain provided the acute and convalescent COVID-19 samples.

In the original analysis: Reference gene primer amplification yielded estimated nucleated cell counts. Only in-frame clones appear in the TCRdb table, and some are missing; sequencing was by immunoSEQ multiplex PCR. That table furnishes V, J and clone size, whereas the DNA furnished D and trimming. The sample includes roughly 240,000 clones, about 82% of them seen just once. Recovered Cohort 3 donors showed two negative PCRs, clearance, or symptom resolution. The CDR3 sequence is 13 residues long. Germline assignment: CDR1 MNHEY and CDR2 SVGAGI. V shed 8 bases, J shed 4 bases, and the junction held 7 bases outside the gene matches.

The chain uses TRBV6-5 and TRBJ2-7, with TRBD2 matching 8 bases. This receptor was obtained from a woman between 45 and 65 years old who had recovered from COVID-19. Sequenced: PBMCs or T cells enriched from blood (not recorded which). DNA for the CDR3: TGTGCCAGCGGAAGTAGCGGGAAGTACGAGCAGTACTTC. Translation: CASGSSGKYEQYF.